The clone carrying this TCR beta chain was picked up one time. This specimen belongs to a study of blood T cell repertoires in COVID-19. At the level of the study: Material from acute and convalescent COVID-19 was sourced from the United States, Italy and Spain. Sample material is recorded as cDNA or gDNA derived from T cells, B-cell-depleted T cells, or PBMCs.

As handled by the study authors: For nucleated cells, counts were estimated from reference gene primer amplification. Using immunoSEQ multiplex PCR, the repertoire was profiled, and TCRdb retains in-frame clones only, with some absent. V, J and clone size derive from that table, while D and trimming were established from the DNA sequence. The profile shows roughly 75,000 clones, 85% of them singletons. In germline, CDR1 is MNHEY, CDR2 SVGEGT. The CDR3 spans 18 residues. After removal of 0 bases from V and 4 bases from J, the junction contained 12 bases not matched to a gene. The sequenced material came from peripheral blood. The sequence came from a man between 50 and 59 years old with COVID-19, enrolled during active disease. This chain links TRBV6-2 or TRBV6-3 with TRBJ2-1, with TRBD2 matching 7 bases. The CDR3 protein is CASSYSSGRLAAYNEQFF. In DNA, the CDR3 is TGTGCCAGCAGTTACTCGAGTGGACGGCTAGCGGCTTACAATGAGCAGTTCTTC.